This TCR beta chain was identified during a study of CD8 T cells in ankylosing spondylitis. Study-level points and caveats: Reports say disease-linked clones showed up significantly more in matched ankylosing spondylitis synovial fluid. With a CD8+ phenotype, disease-linked clones were relatively rare in peripheral blood. Reactive arthritis synovial fluid and blood previously showed some of these motif variants. Fewer than ten highly homologous variants made up a TCR beta motif, and this motif appeared characteristic of ankylosing spondylitis blood.

CDR1 is ENHRY and CDR2 is SYGVKD in the germline V gene. The length of the CDR3 is 14 residues. Losses at the gene ends were 4 bases for V and 2 bases for J; bases not matched to a gene: 3. Construction of TCR beta libraries was performed using quantitative 5'-RACE with molecular barcodes. One entry per CDR3 protein results from TCRdb running MiXCR on the 5' RACE reads. The sample yields some 840,000 distinct CDR3 sequences, 12% seen once. The sample holds many counts of this clonotype. No antigen is known for it. This chain uses TRBV10-3 with TRBJ1-1; TRBD1 agrees at 8 bases. The sequence was obtained from a male donor with ankylosing spondylitis. The sample was blood, either unsorted or a sorted T cell fraction (not recorded which). The DNA of the CDR3 is TGTGCCATCAGTGGCAGGGGGCTCAACACTGAAGCTTTCTTT. Its translation: CAISGRGLNTEAFF.